Following are 7 T cell receptor beta chains from one sample sequenced in a study of T cell responses to AZD1222 COVID-19 vaccine. Sequenced by immunoSEQ multiplex PCR; TCRdb stores in-frame clones only, minus some. This sample has about 97,000 clones, with roughly 87% found just once. The material sequenced was peripheral blood, taken on day 0 of AZD1222 vaccination. Receptors were obtained from an adult in good health.

The chain joins TRBV4-2 to TRBJ2-7; no clear D. Germline-derived CDR1 and CDR2 are LGHNA and YNFKEQ. CDR3 length: 15 residues. V was trimmed by 0 bases and J by 3 bases, leaving 12 bases between them. As DNA, the CDR3 is TGTGCCAGCAGCCAAGACATCTCAGTGGACTACGAGCAGTACTTC. It is translated as CASSQDISVDYEQYF.

The chain uses TRBV5-1 and TRBJ1-4, with 11 nucleotides matching TRBD1. Germline V lookup: CDR1 SGHRS, CDR2 YFSETQ. Trimming removed 4 bases from V and 7 bases from J; junction bases left unmatched: 6. This CDR3 comprises 15 residues. In DNA form, the CDR3 reads TGCGCCAGCAGCCGCGGGACAGGGGGTTTTGAAAAACTGTTTTTT. Translated: CASSRGTGGFEKLFF.

V is TRBV7-9 and J is TRBJ1-1; D gene ambiguous. CDR3 length equals 15 residues. From germline, CDR1 is SEHNR and CDR2 FQNEAQ (reference sequence). The V end lost 4 bases, the J end lost 1 base, and 13 bases lay between the germline ends. The CDR3 nucleotides read TGTGCCAGCAGCTCCCCCAGGACCCCGAACACTGAAGCTTTCTTT. Translation: CASSSPRTPNTEAFF. Drawing the rest from reference TRBV7-9 and TRBJ1-1, the complete variable domain is DTGVSQNPRHKITKRGQNVTFRCDPISEHNRLYWYRQTLGQGPEFLTYFQNEAQLEKSRLLSDRFSAERPKGSFSTLEIQRTEQGDSAMYLCASSSPRTPNTEAFFGQGTRLTVV.

The chain recombines TRBV28 with TRBJ1-4; D is possibly TRBD1 (6 bases). This CDR3 contains 15 residues. CDR1 is MDHEN and CDR2 is SYDVKM in the germline V gene. The V end was cut by 5 bases, the J end by 8 bases, with 18 bases between. CDR3 sequence reads: CASSPATGDIEKLFF. CDR3 coding DNA: TGTGCCAGCAGTCCCGCGACAGGAGATATCGAAAAACTGTTTTTT. Full variable domain (remainder filled in from reference TRBV28 and TRBJ1-4): DVKVTQSSRYLVKRTGEKVFLECVQDMDHENMFWYRQDPGLGLRLIYFSYDVKMKEKGDIPEGYSVSREKKERFSLILESASTNQTSMYLCASSPATGDIEKLFFGSGTQLSVL.

This chain uses TRBV27 with TRBJ2-2; a weak D match, TRBD2 (7 bases). CDR3 size: 14 residues. V lost 6 bases and J lost 1, with 9 bases in between. CDR1 and CDR2 from the germline V gene are MNHEY and SMNVEV (reference sequence). Here the CDR3 DNA reads TGTGCCAGCAGGCGGGGGCAGAACACCGGGGAGCTGTTTTTT. Protein product: CASRRGQNTGELFF.

The rearrangement joins TRBV7-9 to TRBJ1-5; D call uncertain. Germline CDR1 is SEHNR and CDR2 is FQNEAQ (reference sequence). Between the trimmed V and J ends, which lost 5 bases and 4 bases, there was a span of 12 bases. The CDR3 has 14 residues. The CDR3 region is CASSMDGRNQPQHF. CDR3 nucleotide sequence: TGTGCCAGCAGCATGGACGGAAGGAATCAGCCCCAGCATTTT.

This chain joins TRBV19 and TRBJ1-2; D perhaps matches TRBD1 (5 bases). The CDR3 loop spans 14 amino acids. Trimming took off 5 bases at V and 4 bases at J, with 14 bases between the two ends. Germline CDR1 is LNHDA and CDR2 is SQIVND (reference sequence). CDR3 sequence: CASSPQSGIYGYTF. The CDR3 DNA sequence: TGTGCCAGTAGTCCCCAATCAGGGATCTATGGCTACACCTTC.